This TCR beta chain was captured by sequencing in a study of cytomegalovirus exposure and HLA in healthy donors. The study ran its PCR with 60 Vbeta and 13 Jbeta primers. Sequencing used immunoSEQ multiplex PCR; TCRdb keeps in-frame clones, though not all of them. The specimen's table records roughly 53,000 clones. The V and J ends lost 1 base and 8 bases respectively, with 11 bases between them. CDR3 size: 14 residues. CDR1 is SGHAT and CDR2 is FQNNGV in the germline V gene. A note on this clone: Antigen: not known.

General study findings and limits: Later analysis identified about 18,000 TCR beta sequences associated with HLA alleles, using a false discovery rate threshold of 0.05. Reportedly, HLA-A and HLA-B alleles of most subjects were accurately predicted from TCR beta.

The chain recombines TRBV11-2 with TRBJ1-4, with no clear D. The sample was PBMCs. This TCR was recovered from a man aged 18 to 29 in good health and CMV-seropositive. The CDR3 DNA sequence: TGTGCCAGCAGCTTAGGGGCCACGGGGGAAAAACTGTTTTTT. Protein product: CASSLGATGEKLFF.